The present TCR beta chain was sequenced within a study of T-cell memory formation after mild COVID-19. One entry per CDR3 protein, called by TCRdb with MiXCR from the 5' RACE reads. Among 300,000 to 400,000 distinct CDR3 sequences listed, about an eighth were seen once. This clonotype occurred a few times. Trimming left V 4 bases short and J 3 bases short, with 7 bases between. The V gene's germline CDR1 is SGDLS and CDR2 YYNGEE. The CDR3 is 12 amino acids. This TCR came from a man aged 18 to 29 who had mild COVID-19 (a few samples of this study predate the infection). Cell type and time point are not known. V and J are TRBV9 and TRBJ1-2; no clear D gene. Sequencing was performed on PBMCs or a T cell subset sorted from them (not recorded which). Here the CDR3 reads CASSPSHYGYTF. CDR3 DNA sequence: TGTGCCAGCAGCCCCTCCCACTATGGCTACACCTTC.